The TCR beta chain under discussion was sequenced for a study of CD8+CD57+ T cells in acquired aplastic anemia. Turning to this clonotype: What it binds is unknown.

The study's findings and limits: Sharing between patients and controls was observed for about 27 CD8+ CDR3 sequences.

V dropped 6 bases and J dropped 5 bases, with 10 bases sitting between them. Germline V lookup: CDR1 DFQATT, CDR2 SNEGSKA (reference sequence). The length of the CDR3 is 11 residues. TCR beta VDJ and CDR3 profiling used genomic DNA as template. MiXCR was run by TCRdb on the reads, yielding one entry per CDR3 protein. The sample has more than 150,000 distinct CDR3 sequences; approximately 45% are singletons. The chain links TRBV20-1 to TRBJ2-5, with TRBD1 as a possible D gene (6 bases). The TCR was taken from a human donor in good health. The sequenced sample consisted of sorted CD4+, CD8+, or CD8+CD57+ T cells (not recorded which) from PBMCs. CDR3 loop: CSATTGETQYF. The CDR3 nucleotides are TGCAGTGCGACCACAGGGGAGACCCAGTACTTC.